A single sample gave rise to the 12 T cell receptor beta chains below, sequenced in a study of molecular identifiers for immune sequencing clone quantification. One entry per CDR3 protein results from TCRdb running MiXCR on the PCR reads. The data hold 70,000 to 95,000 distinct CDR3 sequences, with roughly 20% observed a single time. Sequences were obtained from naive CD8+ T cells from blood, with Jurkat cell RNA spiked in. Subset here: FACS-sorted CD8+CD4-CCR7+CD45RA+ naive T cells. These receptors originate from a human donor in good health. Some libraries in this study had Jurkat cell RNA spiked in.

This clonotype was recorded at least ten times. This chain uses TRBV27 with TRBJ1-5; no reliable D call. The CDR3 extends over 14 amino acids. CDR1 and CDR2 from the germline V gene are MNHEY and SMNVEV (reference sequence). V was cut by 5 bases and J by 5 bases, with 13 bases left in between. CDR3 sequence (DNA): TGTGCCAGCAGTCTCGGACCAAGTCATCAGCCCCAGCATTTT. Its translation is CASSLGPSHQPQHF.

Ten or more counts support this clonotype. The CDR3 DNA is TGCAGTGCTAGACTGACGGGACTAGCCCTCACAGATACGCAGTATTTT. Its protein is CSARLTGLALTDTQYF. The rearrangement joins TRBV20-1 to TRBJ2-3; 9 positions match TRBD2. The CDR3 runs 16 residues. The trim removed 2 bases at V and 2 bases at J, leaving 8 bases unmatched. Per the germline V gene, CDR1 is DFQATT and CDR2 is SNEGSKA (reference sequence).

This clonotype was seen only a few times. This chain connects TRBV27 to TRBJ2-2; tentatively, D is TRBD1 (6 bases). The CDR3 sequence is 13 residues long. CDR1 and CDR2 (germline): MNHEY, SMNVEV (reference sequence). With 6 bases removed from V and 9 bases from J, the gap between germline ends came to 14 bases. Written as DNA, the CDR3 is TGTGCCAGCAGAGAAACAGGGTCTAGGGAGCTGTTTTTT. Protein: CASRETGSRELFF.

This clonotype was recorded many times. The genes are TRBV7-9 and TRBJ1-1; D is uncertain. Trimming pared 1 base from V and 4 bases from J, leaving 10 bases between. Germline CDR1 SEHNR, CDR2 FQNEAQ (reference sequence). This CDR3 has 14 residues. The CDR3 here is CASSLVAGSTEAFF. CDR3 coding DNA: TGTGCCAGCAGCTTAGTGGCGGGAAGCACTGAAGCTTTCTTT.

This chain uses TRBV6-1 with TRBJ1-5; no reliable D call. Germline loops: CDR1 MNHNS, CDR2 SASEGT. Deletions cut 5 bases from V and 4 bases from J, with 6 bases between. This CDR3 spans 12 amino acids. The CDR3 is CASSLTNQPQHF. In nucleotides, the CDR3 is TGTGCCAGCAGTTTGACGAATCAGCCCCAGCATTTT.

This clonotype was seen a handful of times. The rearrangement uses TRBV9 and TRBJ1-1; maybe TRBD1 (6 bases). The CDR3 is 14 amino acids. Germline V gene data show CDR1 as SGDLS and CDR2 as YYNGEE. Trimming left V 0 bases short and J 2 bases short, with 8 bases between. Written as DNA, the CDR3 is TGTGCCAGCAGCGTAGATGGGGGCAACACTGAAGCTTTCTTT. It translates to CASSVDGGNTEAFF.

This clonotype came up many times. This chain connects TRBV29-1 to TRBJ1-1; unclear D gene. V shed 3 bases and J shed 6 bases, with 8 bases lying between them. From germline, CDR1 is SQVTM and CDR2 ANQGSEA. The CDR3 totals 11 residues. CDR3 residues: CSVEGGSEAFF. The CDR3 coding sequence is TGCAGCGTTGAGGGAGGGTCTGAAGCTTTCTTT.

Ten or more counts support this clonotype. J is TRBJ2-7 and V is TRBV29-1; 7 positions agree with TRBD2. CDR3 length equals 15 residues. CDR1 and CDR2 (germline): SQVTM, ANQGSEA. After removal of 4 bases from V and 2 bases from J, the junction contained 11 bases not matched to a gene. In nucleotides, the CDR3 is TGCAGCGTTGTCGGATGGGTAGCGGGCACCTACGAGCAGTACTTC. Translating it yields CSVVGWVAGTYEQYF.

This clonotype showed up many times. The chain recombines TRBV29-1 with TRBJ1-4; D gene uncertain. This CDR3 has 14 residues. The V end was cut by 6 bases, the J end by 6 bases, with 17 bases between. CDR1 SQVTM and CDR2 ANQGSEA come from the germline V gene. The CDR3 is CSVGSEGPYEKLFF. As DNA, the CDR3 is TGCAGCGTGGGGTCAGAGGGTCCCTATGAAAAACTGTTTTTT.

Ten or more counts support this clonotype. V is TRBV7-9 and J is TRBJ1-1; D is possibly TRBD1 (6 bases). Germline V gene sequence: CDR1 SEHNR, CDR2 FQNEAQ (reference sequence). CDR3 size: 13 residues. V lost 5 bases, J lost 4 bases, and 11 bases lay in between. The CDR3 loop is CASSPGTFTEAFF. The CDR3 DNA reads TGTGCCAGCAGCCCAGGGACATTCACTGAAGCTTTCTTT.

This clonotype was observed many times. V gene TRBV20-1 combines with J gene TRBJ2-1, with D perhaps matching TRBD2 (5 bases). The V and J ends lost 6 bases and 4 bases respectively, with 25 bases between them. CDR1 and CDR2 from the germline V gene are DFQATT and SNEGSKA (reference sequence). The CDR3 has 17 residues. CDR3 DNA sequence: TGCAGTGCACTCTATGGTGGTGGCGGGCCGGCGTACAATGAGCAGTTCTTC. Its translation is CSALYGGGGPAYNEQFF.

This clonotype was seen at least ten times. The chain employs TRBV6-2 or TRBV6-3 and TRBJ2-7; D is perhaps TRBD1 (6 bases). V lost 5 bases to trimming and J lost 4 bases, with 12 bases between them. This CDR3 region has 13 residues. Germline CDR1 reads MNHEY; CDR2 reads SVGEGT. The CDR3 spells CASSPVTGYEQYF. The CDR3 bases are TGTGCCAGCAGTCCCGTTACAGGGTACGAGCAGTACTTC.